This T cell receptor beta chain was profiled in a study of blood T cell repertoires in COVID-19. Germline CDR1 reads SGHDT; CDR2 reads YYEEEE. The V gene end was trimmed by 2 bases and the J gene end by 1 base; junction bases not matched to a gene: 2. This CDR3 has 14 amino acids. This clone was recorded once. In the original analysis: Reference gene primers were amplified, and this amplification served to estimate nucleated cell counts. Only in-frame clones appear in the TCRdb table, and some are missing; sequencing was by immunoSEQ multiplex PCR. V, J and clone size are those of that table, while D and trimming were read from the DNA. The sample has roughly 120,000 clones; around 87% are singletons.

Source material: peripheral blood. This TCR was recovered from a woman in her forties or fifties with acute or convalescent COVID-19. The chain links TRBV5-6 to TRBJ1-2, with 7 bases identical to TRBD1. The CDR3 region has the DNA TGTGCCAGCAGCTTTGGACAGGTTAACTATGGCTACACCTTC. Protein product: CASSFGQVNYGYTF. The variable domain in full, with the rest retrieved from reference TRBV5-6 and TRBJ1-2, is DAGVTQSPTHLIKTRGQQVTLRCSPKSGHDTVSWYQQALGQGPQFIFQYYEEEERQRGNFPDRFSGHQFPNYSSELNVNALLLGDSALYLCASSFGQVNYGYTFGSGTRLTVV.